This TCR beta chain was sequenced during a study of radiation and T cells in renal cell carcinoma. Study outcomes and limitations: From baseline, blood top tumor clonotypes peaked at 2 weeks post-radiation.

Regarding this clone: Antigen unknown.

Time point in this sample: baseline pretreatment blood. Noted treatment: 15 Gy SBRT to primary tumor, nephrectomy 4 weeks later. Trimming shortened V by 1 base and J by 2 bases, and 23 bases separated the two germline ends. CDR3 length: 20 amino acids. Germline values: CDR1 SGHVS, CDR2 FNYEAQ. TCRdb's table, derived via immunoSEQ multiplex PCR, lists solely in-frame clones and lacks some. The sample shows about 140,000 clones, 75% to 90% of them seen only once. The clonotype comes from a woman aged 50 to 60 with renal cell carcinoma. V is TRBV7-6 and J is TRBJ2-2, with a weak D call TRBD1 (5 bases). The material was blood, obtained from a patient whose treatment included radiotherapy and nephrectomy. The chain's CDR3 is CASSLVFSVPTQGNTGELFF. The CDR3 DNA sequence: TGTGCCAGCAGCTTAGTATTCTCGGTACCAACCCAGGGAAACACCGGGGAGCTGTTTTTT.